The 10 T cell receptor beta chains presented below share a single source sample, sequenced in a study of T cells in Graves' hyperthyroidism and ophthalmopathy. RNA transcripts gave rise to amplified TCR beta CDR3 regions. HTBI primers were the set used in a first-round RT-PCR of the TCR CDR3. A single record per CDR3 protein comes from TCRdb applying MiXCR to the multiplex PCR reads. The sample carries 450,000 to 550,000 distinct CDR3 sequences, approximately 25% recorded once. Source material: blood. The receptors were sampled from a woman under 40 with Graves' ophthalmopathy.

Remarks on this clonotype: Possible read error: a much larger clone is one base away. The chain is built from TRBV12-3 or TRBV12-4 and TRBJ2-7; D gene unclear. This CDR3 has 14 amino acids. The ends were cut back, 6 bases at V and 7 bases at J, with 19 bases in the middle. The CDR3 region is CASRQTWADREQYF. CDR3 nucleotide sequence: TGTGCCAGCAGACAGACTTGGGCGGATCGGGAGCAGTACTTC.

In the case of this clonotype: A much larger clonotype is one base distant, so this may be a read error. The chain employs TRBV29-1 and TRBJ1-2; 8 bases line up with TRBD1. The CDR3 contains 13 residues. V was clipped by 5 bases and J by 6 bases; unmatched bases: 8. In germline, CDR1 is SQVTM, CDR2 ANQGSEA. Written as DNA, the CDR3 is TGCAGCGTTCTGACAGGGGATAAGGATGGCTACACCTTC. Translating it yields CSVLTGDKDGYTF.

In its sample, this clonotype was seen many times. The chain carries TRBV7-8 and TRBJ1-1; D is uncertain. CDR1 SGHVS and CDR2 FQNEAQ come from the germline V gene. This CDR3 contains 15 residues. V lost 1 base, J lost 4 bases, and 13 bases lay in between. The CDR3 sequence: CASSLVIGSGTEAFF. The DNA of the CDR3 is TGTGCCAGCAGCTTAGTTATCGGGAGTGGCACTGAAGCTTTCTTT.

The J gene is TRBJ2-7, the V gene TRBV20-1; TRBD2 agrees at 10 bases. Looked up from germline, CDR1 is DFQATT and CDR2 is SNEGSKA (reference sequence). The trim removed 1 base at V and 2 bases at J, leaving 14 bases unmatched. This CDR3 has 18 amino acids. The CDR3 loop is CSARASIATSGFPYEQYF. In DNA form, the CDR3 reads TGCAGTGCTAGAGCCTCAATAGCGACTAGCGGGTTCCCCTACGAGCAGTACTTC.

The V and J genes are TRBV6-1 and TRBJ1-2, with 8 bases aligning to TRBD1. Germline V CDR1 and CDR2: MNHNS, SASEGT. The CDR3 length is 12 residues. V shed 6 bases, J shed 8 bases, and the junction held 5 bases outside the gene matches. The CDR3 region is CASRDRVWGYTF. The CDR3 coding sequence is TGTGCCAGCAGGGACAGGGTCTGGGGCTACACCTTC.

This clonotype showed up many times. The chain recombines TRBV6-1 with TRBJ1-5; D gene unclear. The CDR3 is made up of 18 amino acids. The V end lost 2 bases, the J end lost 0 bases, and 17 bases lay between the germline ends. Germline CDR1 reads MNHNS; CDR2 reads SASEGT. The CDR3 DNA reads as TGTGCCAGCAGTGAACAGACCGCCGTCTTCCATAGCAATCAGCCCCAGCATTTT. This encodes CASSEQTAVFHSNQPQHF.

This clonotype has a count of ten or more. The rearrangement links TRBV11-1 to TRBJ1-1, with TRBD1 matching over 7 bases. CDR3 length: 16 amino acids. Germline assignment: CDR1 SGHAT and CDR2 FQDESV (reference sequence). Unmatched junction bases numbered 9, after V lost 5 bases and J lost 0 bases. The CDR3 protein is CASSPTTGALNTEAFF. The DNA for the CDR3 is TGTGCCAGCAGCCCTACCACAGGGGCCCTGAACACTGAAGCTTTCTTT. The variable domain in full, completed from reference TRBV11-1 and TRBJ1-1, reads EAEVAQSPRYKITEKSQAVAFWCDPISGHATLYWYRQILGQGPELLVQFQDESVVDDSQLPKDRFSAERLKGVDSTLKIQPAELGDSAMYLCASSPTTGALNTEAFFGQGTRLTVV.

This chain links TRBV15 with TRBJ2-5; the match to TRBD2 covers 9 bases. This CDR3 comprises 16 residues. CDR1 is LNHNV, CDR2 YYDKDF, per germline (reference sequence). Trimming removed 4 bases from V and 1 base from J; junction bases left unmatched: 7. The CDR3 is CATSTRRRGGQETQYF. The CDR3 coding sequence is TGTGCCACCAGCACTCGGAGGCGGGGGGGCCAAGAGACCCAGTACTTC. The full variable domain, with the rest looked up from reference TRBV15 and TRBJ2-5, is DAMVIQNPRYQVTQFGKPVTLSCSQTLNHNVMYWYQQKSSQAPKLLFHYYDKDFNNEADTPDNFQSRRPNTSFCFLDIRSPGLGDTAMYLCATSTRRRGGQETQYFGPGTRLLVL.

This clonotype has at least ten counts. The chain recombines TRBV7-9 with TRBJ1-1; TRBD1 aligns across 10 bases. Germline-derived CDR1 and CDR2 are SEHNR and FQNEAQ (reference sequence). This CDR3 comprises 16 residues. V lost 5 bases to trimming and J lost 0 bases; unmatched junction nucleotides: 6. CDR3 nucleotides: TGTGCCAGCAGCCGGGGGACAGGGGCCTTGAACACTGAAGCTTTCTTT. Its translation: CASSRGTGALNTEAFF.

This clonotype was seen repeatedly, ten times or more. The V gene is TRBV5-1, the J gene TRBJ1-1, with 10 bases matching TRBD1. Germline trimming cut 2 bases from V and 4 bases from J; bases unmatched to any gene: 5. Germline V gene data show CDR1 as SGHRS and CDR2 as YFSETQ. The CDR3 is 15 residues long. Written as DNA, the CDR3 is TGCGCCAGCAGCTTCGGGACAGGGGTGGGCACTGAAGCTTTCTTT. It codes for CASSFGTGVGTEAFF.